This TCR beta chain was captured in a study of Graves' ophthalmopathy and Graves' hyperthyroidism. As for this clonotype: The antigen is not known.

The authors used Ficoll-Paque density gradient centrifugation to separate PBMCs. The input was 7.5 to 10 ml of fresh peripheral blood. Whole-study results and caveats: The majority of expanded thyroid clonotypes above 0.001 frequency also occurred in blood.

Beta-chain TCR CDR3 regions were amplified from RNA transcripts. HTBI primers served in a first-round RT-PCR, which a second-round multiplex PCR followed. TCRdb re-called the multiplex PCR reads with MiXCR, one entry per CDR3 protein. The table has about 640,000 distinct CDR3 sequences, roughly 41% seen once; the top ten hold about 3.3%. Looked up from germline, CDR1 is SGHTA and CDR2 is FQGNSA. The CDR3 contains 14 residues. V lost 6 bases to trimming and J lost 8 bases, with 14 bases between them. The sequence was collected from an adult man with Graves' ophthalmopathy. Sequenced material: peripheral blood. The chain has TRBV7-2 and TRBJ1-6, with D maybe TRBD1 (6 bases). CDR3 region: CASSKQGADSPLHF. CDR3 DNA sequence: TGTGCCAGCAGTAAACAGGGTGCTGATTCACCCCTCCACTTT.